This TCR beta chain was captured in a study of blood T cell repertoires in COVID-19. Unmatched junction bases numbered 6, after V lost 2 bases and J lost 7 bases. Germline V gene sequence: CDR1 MGHRA, CDR2 YSYEKL. This CDR3 contains 15 residues. Produced via immunoSEQ multiplex PCR; TCRdb's table is partial and in-frame only. The sample lists about 260,000 clones; roughly nine tenths were seen once. Sequencing was performed on peripheral blood. This rearrangement joins TRBV4-1 to TRBJ2-1; 9 bases fit TRBD1. The sequence was collected from a man in his sixties who had recovered from COVID-19. For the CDR3, the DNA is TGCGCCAGCAGCCAAACCGGGACAGGGCAGAATGAGCAGTTCTTC. It encodes CASSQTGTGQNEQFF.